The following is a TCR beta chain sequence with its context. Its antigen is still unknown. Clones were sequenced by immunoSEQ multiplex PCR, and TCRdb holds only the in-frame ones, with some missing. Here the sample spans roughly 100,000 clones, around 94% being singletons. There are 13 residues in the CDR3. Germline CDR1 is MRHNA and CDR2 is SNTAGT. V was clipped by 6 bases and J by 2 bases, with 9 bases between them. This sample stems from a study of OX40 agonist ivuxolimab in advanced cancers. Study-wide findings and caveats: Fewer expanded clones were found on average in CD4+ than in CD8+ T cells.

The source material was CD4+ or CD8+ T cells sorted from blood, sampled in a trial of the OX40 agonist ivuxolimab. The chain employs TRBV6-4 and TRBJ2-3; D perhaps matches TRBD1 (5 bases). The source is an adult with an advanced solid tumor such as melanoma, head and neck, liver or kidney cancer. CDR3 amino acids: CASRMDTTDTQYF. CDR3 nucleotides: TGTGCCAGCAGAATGGACACCACAGATACGCAGTATTTT.